This T cell receptor beta chain was obtained from a study of cytomegalovirus exposure and HLA in healthy donors. Overall study results and limits: When analyzed later, a missense DCLRE1C variant was found to be linked to TCR beta V- and J-gene trimming. Researchers reportedly found TCR beta sequences accurately predicted most subjects' HLA-A and HLA-B alleles.

PCR used 60 Vbeta primers and 13 Jbeta primers. How the authors handled the data: Approximately 11 million shared chains were among the roughly 80 million unique TCR beta chains that a later analysis counted. The protocol was immunoSEQ multiplex PCR, while the TCRdb copy is restricted to in-frame clones and leaves out a portion. V and J calls and clone size follow that table, whereas D and trimming were derived from the DNA. The top ten hold about 2.8% of the sample, which has about 150,000 clones, roughly 74% seen once. With respect to this clone: What it binds is unknown.

This receptor was identified in a man aged 18 to 30 in good health and CMV-seronegative. The sequenced material came from PBMCs.

The CDR3, as DNA: TGTGCCAGCAGTACCCCCGCGACAGGGGAAACTGAAGCTTTCTTT. It yields the protein CASSTPATGETEAFF. The rearrangement joins TRBV6-5 to TRBJ1-1; the match to TRBD1 covers 8 bases. Germline CDR1 and CDR2: MNHEY and SVGAGI. With 5 bases clipped from V and 5 bases from J, the junction kept 10 bases outside the gene matches. The CDR3 is made up of 15 amino acids.